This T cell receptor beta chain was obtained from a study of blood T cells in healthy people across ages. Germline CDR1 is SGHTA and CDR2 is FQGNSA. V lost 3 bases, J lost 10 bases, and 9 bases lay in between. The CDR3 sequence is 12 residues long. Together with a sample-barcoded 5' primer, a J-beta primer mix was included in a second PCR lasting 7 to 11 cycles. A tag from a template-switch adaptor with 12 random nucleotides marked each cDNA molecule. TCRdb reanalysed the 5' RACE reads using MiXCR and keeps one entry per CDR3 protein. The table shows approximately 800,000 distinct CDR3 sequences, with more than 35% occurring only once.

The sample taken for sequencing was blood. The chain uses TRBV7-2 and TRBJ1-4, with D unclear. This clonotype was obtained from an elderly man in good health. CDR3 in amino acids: CASSLALGKLFF. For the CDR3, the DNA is TGTGCCAGCAGCTTGGCCTTGGGAAAACTGTTTTTT.